A single sample gave rise to the 27 T cell receptor beta chains below, sequenced in a study of CD8+CD57+ T cells in acquired aplastic anemia. Investigators profiled TCR beta VDJ and CDR3 from genomic DNA template. TCRdb used MiXCR to reprocess the reads, holding one entry per CDR3 protein. The sample comprises fewer than 80,000 distinct CDR3 sequences, about 70% of which are singletons, and more than 80% rests with the top ten. For sequencing, patients were chosen who had shown expansion of CD8+CD57+ cells by flow cytometry. The sample consisted of sorted CD4+, CD8+, or CD8+CD57+ T cells (not recorded which) from PBMCs. These receptors originate from a human donor with aplastic anemia.

The sample holds a few counts of this clonotype. This chain joins TRBV10-3 and TRBJ1-1; 9 bases fit TRBD1. CDR1 and CDR2 from the germline V gene are ENHRY and SYGVKD. The CDR3 loop spans 13 amino acids. Losses at the gene ends were 11 bases for V and 6 bases for J; bases not matched to a gene: 10. The CDR3 DNA follows: TGTGCCGCGACAAAAAGGACAGGGGCTGAAGCTTTCTTT. This gives the protein CAATKRTGAEAFF.

The chain uses TRBV5-1 and TRBJ1-2; D ambiguous. The ends were cut back, 3 bases at V and 3 bases at J, with 12 bases in the middle. Germline assignment: CDR1 SGHRS and CDR2 YFSETQ. There are 14 residues in the CDR3. The CDR3 region has the DNA TGCGCCAGCAGCTCATTAACAGCCGACTATGGCTACACCTTC. Translated: CASSSLTADYGYTF.

V is TRBV7-3 and J is TRBJ1-1, with a weak D call TRBD1 (6 bases). CDR1 and CDR2 from the germline V gene are SGHTA and FQGTGA. This CDR3 has 15 residues. Between the trimmed V and J ends, which lost 6 bases and 0 bases, there was a span of 14 bases. CDR3 DNA: TGTGCCAGCAGTAGGCAGGGGCCCCTGAACACTGAAGCTTTCTTT. Amino acids: CASSRQGPLNTEAFF.

The CDR3 is CASSGGQLRLGYTF. CDR3 coding DNA: TGTGCCAGCAGTGGAGGACAGCTGCGACTTGGCTACACCTTC. V is TRBV27 and J is TRBJ1-2; possible D gene TRBD1, 6 bases. The CDR3 length is 14 residues. Trimming removed 5 bases from V and 7 bases from J, with 17 bases in between. Per the germline V gene, CDR1 is MNHEY and CDR2 is SMNVEV (reference sequence).

The chain uses TRBV12-3 or TRBV12-4 and TRBJ2-5, with TRBD1 as a possible D gene (6 bases). The CDR3 runs 14 residues. The germline V and J ends were trimmed by 3 bases and 1 base, with 9 bases remaining between them. In DNA, the CDR3 is TGTGCCAGCAGTTTCGGGACACTCCAAGAGACCCAGTACTTC. Translated: CASSFGTLQETQYF.

The CDR3: CASSPRLAGGSYEQYF. The DNA for the CDR3 is TGTGCCAGCAGCCCTCGACTAGCGGGTGGCTCCTACGAGCAGTACTTC. The chain joins TRBV11-1 to TRBJ2-7, with TRBD2 identical over 10 bases. The CDR3 spans 16 residues. Germline V gene lookup returns CDR1 SGHAT and CDR2 FQDESV (reference sequence). Trimming cost V 5 bases and J 0 bases; bases outside gene matches: 7.

The gene calls are TRBV9 and TRBJ2-3; D may be TRBD2 (6 bases). The V gene lost 3 bases and the J gene lost 14 bases, with 22 bases spanning the gap. The CDR3 totals 14 residues. Germline values: CDR1 SGDLS, CDR2 YYNGEE. The CDR3 spells CASSGTGTQNPRYF. The CDR3 region has the DNA TGTGCCAGCAGCGGAACCGGGACTCAAAACCCCCGGTATTTT.

This chain joins TRBV30 and TRBJ1-1; a weak D match, TRBD1 (6 bases). V gave up 5 bases and J gave up 1 base, with 11 bases separating them. Germline lookup yields CDR1 GTSNPN and CDR2 SVGIG (reference sequence). The CDR3 runs 13 residues. The CDR3, as DNA: TGTGCCTGGGACAGGCAAGGGAACACTGAAGCTTTCTTT. It encodes CAWDRQGNTEAFF.

The chain employs TRBV10-3 and TRBJ2-7; D is possibly TRBD1 or TRBD2 (5 bases each). V dropped 7 bases and J dropped 2 bases, with 15 bases sitting between them. The CDR3 is made up of 14 amino acids. The germline gives CDR1 ENHRY, CDR2 SYGVKD. The DNA of the CDR3 is TGTGCCATCAAGAGGGACGGTTCAACCTACGAGCAGTACTTC. Translation: CAIKRDGSTYEQYF.

The chain carries TRBV2 and TRBJ2-3, with a possible D match to TRBD1 (5 bases). The germline V and J ends were trimmed by 6 bases and 3 bases, with 13 bases remaining between them. CDR3 length: 14 amino acids. CDR1 and CDR2 from the germline V gene are SNHLY and FYNNEI. In nucleotides, the CDR3 is TGTGCCAGCAGCAAATTAAGACAGACAGATACGCAGTATTTT. This sequence encodes CASSKLRQTDTQYF.

The rearrangement joins TRBV2 to TRBJ2-5, with TRBD2 matching over 8 bases. The CDR3 spans 13 residues. The V segment lost 4 bases and the J segment 5 bases; nucleotides outside the gene matches: 3. Germline CDR1 is SNHLY and CDR2 is FYNNEI. CDR3 sequence (DNA): TGTGCCAGCAGTGGTTCGGGGGGGGAGACCCAGTACTTC. Amino acids: CASSGSGGETQYF.

This clonotype showed up just a few times. The chain combines TRBV19 with TRBJ1-6; TRBD1 aligns across 7 bases. The CDR3 spans 17 residues. Per the germline V gene, CDR1 is LNHDA and CDR2 is SQIVND (reference sequence). With 5 bases clipped from V and 5 bases from J, the junction kept 12 bases outside the gene matches. Here the CDR3 reads CASSPSIRGFDNSPLHF. CDR3 bases: TGTGCCAGTAGTCCCTCCATCAGGGGGTTTGATAATTCACCCCTCCACTTT.

This clonotype was counted ten times or more. The CDR3 protein is CASNRGNTEAFF. CDR3 DNA: TGTGCCAGCAATCGGGGGAACACTGAAGCTTTCTTT. The V and J genes are TRBV6-2 or TRBV6-3 and TRBJ1-1; no definite D call. CDR3 size: 12 residues. Germline CDR1 MNHEY, CDR2 SVGEGT. V was shortened by 7 bases and J by 1 base, with 7 bases between the two germline ends.

This clonotype appeared a few times. The V and J genes are TRBV20-1 and TRBJ1-1, with unresolved D. The CDR3 is 13 amino acids. Deletions cut 4 bases from V and 3 bases from J, with 12 bases between. CDR1 DFQATT and CDR2 SNEGSKA come from the germline V gene (reference sequence). The CDR3 is CSATFDRYTEAFF. The CDR3 DNA follows: TGCAGTGCTACCTTCGACCGGTACACTGAAGCTTTCTTT.

This sequence joins TRBV20-1 and TRBJ2-7; 10 bases are a match to TRBD1. From germline, CDR1 is DFQATT and CDR2 SNEGSKA (reference sequence). The CDR3 extends over 13 amino acids. V was clipped by 4 bases and J by 6 bases; unmatched bases: 6. CDR3 coding DNA: TGCAGTGCTAACCGGGACAGGGGTGGCGAGCAGTACTTC. Translation gives CSANRDRGGEQYF.

The chain has TRBV20-1 and TRBJ2-7; D may match TRBD1 or TRBD2 (6 bases each). This CDR3 comprises 13 residues. Germline assignment: CDR1 DFQATT and CDR2 SNEGSKA (reference sequence). The V gene lost 5 bases and the J gene lost 6 bases, with 17 bases spanning the gap. The CDR3 loop reads CSAVLVKGGEQYF. In DNA form, the CDR3 reads TGCAGTGCTGTACTCGTCAAGGGGGGCGAGCAGTACTTC.

V is TRBV5-4 and J is TRBJ2-1, with D uncertain. The CDR3 sequence is 12 residues long. The germline V gene has CDR1 SGHNT and CDR2 YYREEE (reference sequence). V was shortened by 2 bases and J by 6 bases, with 6 bases between the two germline ends. CDR3 DNA: TGTGCCAGCAGCTTTCGCTTCAATGAGCAGTTCTTC. As protein: CASSFRFNEQFF.

This clonotype was seen a few times. The CDR3 is CSVEGHRNTEAFF. CDR3 coding DNA: TGCAGCGTTGAAGGACACAGGAACACTGAAGCTTTCTTT. The chain joins TRBV29-1 to TRBJ1-1; D is uncertain. The CDR3 has 13 amino acids. V gave up 1 base and J gave up 1 base, with 7 bases separating them. The germline V gene encodes CDR1 SQVTM and CDR2 ANQGSEA.

This chain uses TRBV29-1 with TRBJ2-1; the D gene is possibly TRBD2 (6 bases). The V end was cut by 4 bases, the J end by 4 bases, with 17 bases between. Germline assignment: CDR1 SQVTM and CDR2 ANQGSEA. CDR3 length: 15 residues. CDR3 bases: TGCAGCGTTGTTCCGGGAGCGAATAATTACAATGAGCAGTTCTTC. This encodes CSVVPGANNYNEQFF.

V gene TRBV19 combines with J gene TRBJ1-1; D is unclear. Germline V gene data show CDR1 as LNHDA and CDR2 as SQIVND (reference sequence). V lost 1 base, J lost 3 bases, and 6 bases lay in between. The CDR3 consists of 13 residues. CDR3 nucleotides: TGTGCCAGTAGTATAGTTCGAGACACTGAAGCTTTCTTT. It is translated as CASSIVRDTEAFF.

The CDR3 sequence: CASSPWGRGIEQYF. As DNA, the CDR3 is TGTGCCAGCAGCCCGTGGGGGCGGGGGATCGAGCAGTACTTC. V and J are TRBV13 and TRBJ2-7; a possible D gene is TRBD2 (7 bases). The CDR3 is made up of 14 amino acids. Germline CDR1 and CDR2: PRHDT and FYEKMQ (reference sequence). V was clipped by 5 bases and J by 6 bases, with 17 bases between them.

This clonotype turned up a few times. V and J are TRBV20-1 and TRBJ1-5, with 8 bases identical to TRBD1. CDR3 length: 13 amino acids. With 5 bases clipped from V and 5 bases from J, the junction kept 5 bases outside the gene matches. Germline CDR1 DFQATT, CDR2 SNEGSKA (reference sequence). DNA of the CDR3: TGCAGTGCTTTAACAGGGGGGCATCAGCCCCAGCATTTT. Its translation: CSALTGGHQPQHF.

The chain recombines TRBV10-1 with TRBJ1-1, with a possible D match to TRBD1 (5 bases). Germline-derived CDR1 and CDR2 are WNHNN and SYGVQD (reference sequence). Trimming took 0 bases from V and 5 from J, leaving 10 bases between them. This CDR3 is built from 14 residues. The CDR3 DNA follows: TGCGCCAGCAGTGAGTCGGGAGGGGAAACTGAAGCTTTCTTT. Protein sequence: CASSESGGETEAFF.

The V and J genes are TRBV29-1 and TRBJ1-1; 7 bases are shared with TRBD1. The CDR3 contains 15 residues. CDR1 is SQVTM and CDR2 is ANQGSEA in the germline V gene. Trimming took 7 bases from V and 0 from J; bases not matched to a gene: 11. Here the CDR3 reads CSEAGQTSMNTEAFF. The CDR3 coding sequence is TGCAGCGAGGCGGGACAGACTAGCATGAACACTGAAGCTTTCTTT.

This chain connects TRBV19 to TRBJ1-2, with a possible D match to TRBD1 (6 bases). The CDR3 spans 14 residues. Trimming removed 6 bases at V and 4 bases at J, with 15 bases between. CDR1 LNHDA and CDR2 SQIVND come from the germline V gene (reference sequence). CDR3 coding DNA: TGTGCCAGTAGAACTTCAACAGGGATCTATGGCTACACCTTC. Translated: CASRTSTGIYGYTF.

This chain links TRBV25-1 with TRBJ1-1; D not resolved. This CDR3 is built from 13 residues. The V gene's germline CDR1 is MGHDK and CDR2 SYGVNS. The germline V and J ends were trimmed by 2 bases and 3 bases, with 7 bases remaining between them. CDR3 sequence reads: CASSERFYTEAFF. CDR3 coding DNA: TGTGCCAGCAGTGAAAGGTTCTACACTGAAGCTTTCTTT.

The chain combines TRBV11-1 with TRBJ2-1, with TRBD2 identical over 8 bases. Germline V gene lookup returns CDR1 SGHAT and CDR2 FQDESV (reference sequence). V was clipped by 4 bases and J by 6 bases; unmatched bases: 8. CDR3 length: 15 residues. CDR3 residues: CASSYLAGLVNEQFF. The CDR3 DNA reads TGTGCCAGCAGCTATTTAGCGGGACTTGTCAATGAGCAGTTCTTC.